The subject of this entry is one TCR beta chain. Antigen unknown. These data are taken from a study of CD8+ T cells in alopecia areata. About the study: Those patients who were treated received oral tofacitinib, which was given at 5 to 10 mg twice daily for moderate-to-severe alopecia areata.

The study, taken as a whole, reports: Researchers reported that TCR sharing among patients proved less clear than in mice, possibly HLA-linked.

Extracted RNA was reverse transcribed, and the resulting cDNA served as sequencing template. Data came from immunoSEQ multiplex PCR; TCRdb stores just in-frame clones and leaves some out. The repertoire has tens of thousands of clones, under 75% of them found once; the top ten carry about 15%. V shed 7 bases and J shed 3 bases, with 16 bases lying between them. This CDR3 region has 13 residues. Germline values: CDR1 SQVTM, CDR2 ANQGSEA. This clonotype originated in a human donor with alopecia areata. Sample: CD8+ T cells sorted from blood, taken at week 0. The chain employs TRBV29-1 and TRBJ2-7; TRBD2 might be the D (6 bases). CDR3 coding DNA: TGCAGCGCCGGGGACTCTCGAGTCTACGAGCAGTACTTC. Its protein product is CSAGDSRVYEQYF.